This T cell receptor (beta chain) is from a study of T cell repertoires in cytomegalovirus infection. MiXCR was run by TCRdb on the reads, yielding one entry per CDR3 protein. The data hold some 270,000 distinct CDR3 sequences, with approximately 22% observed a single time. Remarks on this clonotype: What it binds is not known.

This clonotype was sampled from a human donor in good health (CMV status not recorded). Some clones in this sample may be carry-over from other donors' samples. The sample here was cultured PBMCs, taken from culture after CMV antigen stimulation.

The CDR3, as DNA: TGTGCCAGTGCGGACAGAGATGAAAAACTGTTTTTT. This translates into CASADRDEKLFF. V gene TRBV19 combines with J gene TRBJ1-4, with D possibly TRBD1 on 6 matching bases. V lost 8 bases to trimming and J lost 6 bases, with 10 bases between them. The length of the CDR3 is 12 residues. Germline CDR1 and CDR2: LNHDA and SQIVND (reference sequence).